These T cell receptor beta chains were read from a single sample in a study of blood T cell repertoires in COVID-19. Profiling relied on immunoSEQ multiplex PCR, and the TCRdb table lists in-frame clones only, not all of them. The table has some 69,000 clones, roughly 79% seen once; the top ten hold roughly 20%. What was sequenced was peripheral blood. These receptors originate from a woman in her seventies with acute or convalescent COVID-19. Each CDR3 is given with its conserved first and last residue. The D gene is left open where the match is weak. Only part of the rows carry a size: once, few, many, or a class if the clone is expanded.

v_call,j_call,d_call,clone_size,cdr3_aa,cdr3_nt
TRBV7-3,TRBJ2-1,-,-,CASSWSPTRYNEQFF,TGTGCCAGCAGCTGGAGTCCTACTAGGTACAATGAGCAGTTCTTC
TRBV28,TRBJ2-1,TRBD2,-,CASSLRPSGSLVQFF,TGTGCCAGCAGTTTGAGGCCTAGCGGGAGCCTCGTGCAGTTCTTC
TRBV6-1,TRBJ2-7,TRBD1,-,CASSDRDSSYEQYF,TGTGCCAGCAGTGACCGGGACAGCTCCTACGAGCAGTACTTC
TRBV7-9,TRBJ1-1,TRBD1,-,CASKWTGSTEAFF,TGTGCCAGCAAATGGACAGGGTCCACTGAAGCTTTCTTT
TRBV19,TRBJ2-5,-,-,CASSISPGVETQYF,TGTGCCAGTAGTATATCCCCCGGGGTGGAGACCCAGTACTTC
TRBV12-3/TRBV12-4,TRBJ1-5,-,-,CASSFNTIPQHF,TGTGCCAGCAGTTTTAACACGATACCCCAGCATTTT
TRBV27,TRBJ2-1,TRBD2,-,CASEPGLAGGNEQFF,TGTGCCAGCGAACCGGGACTAGCGGGAGGCAATGAGCAGTTCTTC
TRBV19,TRBJ1-2,TRBD1,few,CASSIVGTGKYGYTF,TGTGCCAGTAGTATTGTTGGGACAGGGAAATATGGCTACACCTTC
TRBV7-2,TRBJ2-1,-,-,CASSFSGVLFYNEQFF,TGTGCCAGCAGCTTCTCGGGTGTCCTCTTTTACAATGAGCAGTTCTTC
TRBV2,TRBJ2-3,-,once,CASSKDAKRADTQYF,TGTGCCAGCAGTAAGGACGCGAAGAGGGCAGATACGCAGTATTTT
TRBV27,TRBJ1-1,-,-,CASSLLFGANTEAFF,TGTGCCAGCAGTTTACTATTTGGGGCGAACACTGAAGCTTTCTTT
TRBV19,TRBJ1-5,TRBD1,-,CASAGTGAPRGNQPQHF,TGTGCCAGTGCCGGGACAGGGGCTCCTAGAGGCAATCAGCCCCAGCATTTT
TRBV3-1/TRBV3-2,TRBJ1-2,-,-,CASRGGIAYGYTF,TGTGCCAGCAGGGGGGGAATAGCCTATGGCTACACCTTC
TRBV3-1/TRBV3-2,TRBJ2-7,TRBD2,-,CASSQGGGEQYF,TGTGCCAGCAGCCAAGGGGGGGGCGAGCAGTACTTC
TRBV11-3,TRBJ2-7,TRBD1,-,CASSHGQADLYEQYF,TGTGCCAGCAGCCACGGACAGGCGGACCTCTACGAGCAGTACTTC
TRBV28,TRBJ2-6,-,-,CASSFVQALLQSSGANVLTF,TGTGCCAGCAGTTTCGTGCAGGCTCTCCTACAATCCTCTGGGGCCAACGTCCTGACTTTC
TRBV18,TRBJ1-1,-,-,CASSPPGVSRTEAFF,TGTGCCAGCTCACCACCGGGAGTAAGTAGGACTGAAGCTTTCTTT
TRBV7-2,TRBJ2-1,TRBD1,few,CASSLMTGWYNEQFF,TGTGCCAGCAGCTTAATGACAGGGTGGTACAATGAGCAGTTCTTC
TRBV18,TRBJ1-5,TRBD1,few,CASSPTGFFQPQHF,TGTGCCAGCTCACCGACAGGGTTTTTTCAGCCCCAGCATTTT
TRBV7-2,TRBJ2-3,-,-,CASSLTGTDTQYF,TGTGCCAGCAGCTTAACGGGAACAGATACGCAGTATTTT
TRBV19,TRBJ2-4,TRBD2,-,CASSILGGRGGKNIQYF,TGTGCCAGTAGTATCCTCGGGGGGAGGGGCGGCAAAAACATTCAGTACTTC
TRBV7-9,TRBJ2-5,TRBD2,-,CASTSPGGSQETQYF,TGTGCCAGCACGTCCCCCGGGGGGAGCCAAGAGACCCAGTACTTC
TRBV12-3/TRBV12-4,TRBJ2-7,TRBD1,-,CASSPGTGYEQYF,TGTGCCAGCAGTCCCGGGACAGGGTACGAGCAGTACTTC
TRBV5-6,TRBJ2-7,-,-,CASRSATRPLLEQYF,TGTGCCAGCAGGTCGGCGACAAGGCCTCTACTCGAGCAGTACTTC